The rows below give T cell receptor beta chains drawn from one sample of a study of T cells expressing NK-cell markers. TCRdb re-called the 5' RACE reads and shows each CDR3 protein once, DNA omitted. In total, the table holds some 300,000 distinct CDR3 sequences. The source material was blood T cells: a sorted CD56 or NKG2C T cell subset, CD4+ or CD8+ T cells, or bulk PBMC T cells (not recorded which). The receptors were sampled from a man younger than 35 in good health. The CDR3 runs from the conserved cysteine through the conserved F or W. Each record gives: J gene, V gene, CDR3 protein.

TRBJ1-5 TRBV20-1 CSAREGRVQPQHF
TRBJ2-1 TRBV9 CASSHSRGTLANEQFF
TRBJ1-1 TRBV12-3/TRBV12-4 CASSLGSGRAAEAFF
TRBJ2-3 TRBV6-5 CASSSTGSGTDTQYF
TRBJ2-1 TRBV5-4 CASSPTGDNEQFF
TRBJ2-2 TRBV19 CASSINYGVGELFF
TRBJ2-5 TRBV6-5 CASSYLTRRDQGETQYF
TRBJ1-5 TRBV6-1 CASSPRRNQPQHF
TRBJ2-3 TRBV7-2 CASSPRRTPDTQYF
TRBJ2-2 TRBV12-3/TRBV12-4 CATSEGGDTGELFF
TRBJ2-1 TRBV6-2/TRBV6-3 CASRPPHGTSRTFSYNEQFF
TRBJ1-1 TRBV4-3 CASTPGLGNTEAFF
TRBJ1-5 TRBV29-1 CSVEDPWVNQPQHF
TRBJ2-7 TRBV7-2 CASSRTSLSYEQYF
TRBJ2-1 TRBV19 CASSIAGVRSYNEQFF
TRBJ2-1 TRBV12-3/TRBV12-4 CASSFTGRDYNEQFF
TRBJ1-5 TRBV7-9 CASSLRGQPQHF
TRBJ2-2 TRBV5-1 CASSTPRTGPGELFF
TRBJ1-2 TRBV28 CASTDLRGGYTF
TRBJ2-3 TRBV9 CASSVAAGGVTDTQYF